This is a list of T cell receptor beta chains from one sample in a study of cytomegalovirus exposure and HLA in healthy donors. Data came from immunoSEQ multiplex PCR; TCRdb stores just in-frame clones and leaves some out. Altogether 100,000 to 150,000 clones are present, 89% being singletons, with the ten largest covering approximately 2%. The sample taken for sequencing was PBMCs. The receptors stem from a woman aged 18-30 years in good health and CMV-seronegative. Both conserved end residues are part of each CDR3. Each record gives: V gene, J gene, D gene, clone size, CDR3 protein, CDR3 DNA. D genes are given only for firm matches. Clone size is shown for a subset of rows, as once, few, many or a class of expanded clone.

v_call: TRBV6-4; j_call: TRBJ1-1; d_call: .; clone_size: few; cdr3_aa: CASSDRGNTEAFF; cdr3_nt: TGTGCCAGCAGTGACAGGGGGAACACTGAAGCTTTCTTT
v_call: TRBV5-1; j_call: TRBJ2-3; d_call: TRBD2; clone_size: .; cdr3_aa: CASSLVLAGSTDTQYF; cdr3_nt: TGCGCCAGCAGCTTGGTCCTAGCGGGTAGCACAGATACGCAGTATTTT
v_call: TRBV18; j_call: TRBJ1-3; d_call: TRBD1; clone_size: .; cdr3_aa: CASSEGQGPGNTIYF; cdr3_nt: TGTGCCAGCTCAGAAGGACAGGGCCCCGGAAACACCATATATTTT
v_call: TRBV6-5; j_call: TRBJ2-7; d_call: TRBD2; clone_size: .; cdr3_aa: CASSYSSGRTLYEQYF; cdr3_nt: TGTGCCAGCAGTTACTCTAGCGGGAGGACCCTCTACGAGCAGTACTTC
v_call: TRBV5-1; j_call: TRBJ2-6; d_call: .; clone_size: .; cdr3_aa: CASSLGGPGANVLTF; cdr3_nt: TGCGCCAGCAGCTTGGGCGGTCCTGGGGCCAACGTCCTGACTTTC
v_call: TRBV6-1; j_call: TRBJ2-7; d_call: TRBD2; clone_size: .; cdr3_aa: CASSEAWLAGDEQYF; cdr3_nt: TGTGCCAGCAGTGAAGCGTGGCTAGCGGGAGACGAGCAGTACTTC
v_call: TRBV5-1; j_call: TRBJ2-5; d_call: TRBD1; clone_size: .; cdr3_aa: CASSSGQAQETQYF; cdr3_nt: TGCGCCAGCAGCTCCGGACAGGCCCAAGAGACCCAGTACTTC
v_call: TRBV27; j_call: TRBJ1-1; d_call: .; clone_size: .; cdr3_aa: CASSLNPTGVEAFF; cdr3_nt: TGTGCCAGCAGTTTAAACCCTACCGGTGTTGAAGCTTTCTTT
v_call: TRBV29-1; j_call: TRBJ1-2; d_call: TRBD1; clone_size: .; cdr3_aa: CSVESSGGADGYTF; cdr3_nt: TGCAGCGTTGAGAGTTCAGGGGGCGCGGATGGCTACACCTTC
v_call: TRBV10-3; j_call: TRBJ2-1; d_call: TRBD1; clone_size: .; cdr3_aa: CAIAPTGGDNEQFF; cdr3_nt: TGTGCCATCGCCCCGACAGGGGGTGACAATGAGCAGTTCTTC
v_call: TRBV4-1; j_call: TRBJ2-2; d_call: TRBD1; clone_size: once; cdr3_aa: CASSQDLGDRGRTGELFF; cdr3_nt: TGCGCCAGCAGCCAAGACTTGGGGGACAGGGGGCGGACCGGGGAGCTGTTTTTT